This TCR beta chain was documented in a study of shared clonotypes between healthy human individuals. Across the whole study: Donors were a couple of women and a few men aged 18 to 49. Study observations and caveats: Clonotype sharing among donors was thought likely to change with sequencing depth. The sole specimen, blood, was sampled, and tissue repertoires likely differ.

As concerns this clone: What it binds is unknown.

Germline-derived CDR1 and CDR2 are SGHAT and FQDESV (reference sequence). V lost 3 bases and J 9 bases, leaving 18 bases between the germline ends. The CDR3 is made up of 15 amino acids. The authors sequenced unsorted PBMC DNA on ten immunoSEQ deep assay plates. Sequenced by immunoSEQ multiplex PCR; TCRdb stores in-frame clones only, minus some. The sample consists of approximately 470,000 clones, roughly 80% of them appearing once. The clonotype was recovered from a woman between 35 and 50 years old in good health. Some clones in this sample may be carry-over from other donors' samples. The chain is built from TRBV11-1 and TRBJ2-1; no clear D. Sequenced material: PBMCs. DNA of the CDR3: TGTGCCAGCAGCTTTAGTTATGCCTTGTATAGTGAGCAGTTCTTC. This sequence encodes CASSFSYALYSEQFF.